One and the same sample provided the 10 T cell receptor beta chains below, sequenced in a study of blood T cell repertoires in COVID-19. Generated by immunoSEQ multiplex PCR, the TCRdb table keeps only in-frame clones and is missing some. This sample has 200,000 to 250,000 clones; 87% occur once, and the top ten carry approximately 12%. Sequenced sample: peripheral blood. The receptors originated from a woman between 18 and 30 years old who had recovered from COVID-19.

The J gene is TRBJ2-3, the V gene TRBV7-3; 9 bases are a match to TRBD1. V shed 4 bases, J shed 6 bases, and the junction held 8 bases outside the gene matches. The CDR3 spans 15 residues. The germline V gene has CDR1 SGHTA and CDR2 FQGTGA. DNA for the CDR3: TGTGCCAGCAGCTCGGGACAGGGACCGGGGGATACGCAGTATTTT. Amino acids: CASSSGQGPGDTQYF.

The chain combines TRBV4-3 with TRBJ1-1, with TRBD1 matching over 9 bases. Trimming removed 6 bases from V and 4 bases from J; junction bases left unmatched: 6. This CDR3 contains 14 residues. Germline V CDR1 and CDR2: LGHNA, YSLEER. The CDR3 DNA sequence: TGCGCCAGCAGTCGCCAGACAGGGGGCACTGAAGCTTTCTTT. Translated, it gives CASSRQTGGTEAFF.

This clone was detected a few times. The gene calls are TRBV5-1 and TRBJ2-7; TRBD2 aligns across 7 bases. The J segment lost 5 bases and the V segment lost 4 bases, leaving 9 bases of the junction unmatched. CDR3 length: 14 amino acids. CDR1 and CDR2 from the germline V gene are SGHRS and YFSETQ. This CDR3 is CASSRREITDEQYF. The CDR3 DNA sequence: TGCGCCAGCAGCCGGCGGGAGATCACCGACGAGCAGTACTTC. Looking up the rest from reference TRBV5-1 and TRBJ2-7 gives the full variable domain: KAGVTQTPRYLIKTRGQQVTLSCSPISGHRSVSWYQQTPGQGLQFLFEYFSETQRNKGNFPGRFSGRQFSNSRSEMNVSTLELGDSALYLCASSRREITDEQYFGPGTRLTVT.

This clone has more than one count but fewer than ten. The genes are TRBV25-1 and TRBJ1-5; the D is unclear. CDR3 length equals 15 residues. V was shortened by 6 bases and J by 0 bases, with 12 bases between the two germline ends. Germline V lookup: CDR1 MGHDK, CDR2 SYGVNS. The CDR3 DNA is TGTGCCAGCAGGGGTGGTGAGGGTAGCAATCAGCCCCAGCATTTT. This translates into CASRGGEGSNQPQHF.

The V gene is TRBV30, the J gene TRBJ1-1; D is possibly TRBD1 (6 bases). From germline, CDR1 is GTSNPN and CDR2 SVGIG (reference sequence). CDR3 length: 14 amino acids. Deletions cut 2 bases from V and 0 bases from J, with 10 bases between. CDR3 amino acids: CAWSPDRMNTEAFF. The CDR3 DNA is TGTGCCTGGAGTCCTGACAGGATGAACACTGAAGCTTTCTTT.

The rearrangement joins TRBV7-9 to TRBJ2-3; no clear D. The CDR3 loop spans 14 amino acids. The V gene lost 3 bases and the J gene lost 0 bases, with 7 bases spanning the gap. Germline CDR1 and CDR2: SEHNR and FQNEAQ (reference sequence). The chain's CDR3 is CASSFPESTDTQYF. The CDR3 nucleotides read TGTGCCAGCAGCTTTCCCGAGAGCACAGATACGCAGTATTTT.

The V gene is TRBV21-1, the J gene TRBJ2-5; TRBD2, the D gene given by the table, was not confirmed from the DNA. TRBV21-1 is a listed pseudogene. The CDR3 is 14 amino acids. CDR3 sequence: CASSKGGGAETQYF. The CDR3 DNA sequence: TGTGCCAGCAGCAAAGGAGGGGGGGCCGAGACCCAGTACTTC.

The chain has TRBV3-1 (or the pseudogene TRBV3-2) and TRBJ2-7, with 7 bases identical to TRBD2. V shed 9 bases and J 0 bases; nucleotides not matched to a gene: 8. From germline, CDR1 is LGHDT and CDR2 YNNKEL (reference sequence). This CDR3 spans 14 amino acids. The DNA of the CDR3 is TGTGCCAGTACCCCGGGAGGTTCCTCCTACGAGCAGTACTTC. Translating gives CASTPGGSSYEQYF.

The chain has TRBV4-1 and TRBJ1-1, with TRBD1 identical over 10 bases. V trimming: 4 bases; J trimming: 11 bases; junction bases outside the gene matches: 16. Germline CDR1 and CDR2: MGHRA and YSYEKL. The CDR3 consists of 16 residues. CDR3 in DNA: TGCGCCAGCAGCCTAGCTTTCGAGACAGGGGGCGGGATGGCTTTCTTT. This translates into CASSLAFETGGGMAFF.

The chain joins TRBV15 to TRBJ2-7; either TRBD1 or TRBD2 may supply D (7 bases each). Germline V lookup: CDR1 LNHNV, CDR2 YYDKDF (reference sequence). CDR3 size: 15 residues. With 5 bases removed from V and 3 bases from J, the gap between germline ends came to 17 bases. CDR3 in amino acids: CATSGGGDRSYEQYF. The DNA of the CDR3 is TGTGCCACCAGCGGAGGGGGGGACAGAAGCTACGAGCAGTACTTC.